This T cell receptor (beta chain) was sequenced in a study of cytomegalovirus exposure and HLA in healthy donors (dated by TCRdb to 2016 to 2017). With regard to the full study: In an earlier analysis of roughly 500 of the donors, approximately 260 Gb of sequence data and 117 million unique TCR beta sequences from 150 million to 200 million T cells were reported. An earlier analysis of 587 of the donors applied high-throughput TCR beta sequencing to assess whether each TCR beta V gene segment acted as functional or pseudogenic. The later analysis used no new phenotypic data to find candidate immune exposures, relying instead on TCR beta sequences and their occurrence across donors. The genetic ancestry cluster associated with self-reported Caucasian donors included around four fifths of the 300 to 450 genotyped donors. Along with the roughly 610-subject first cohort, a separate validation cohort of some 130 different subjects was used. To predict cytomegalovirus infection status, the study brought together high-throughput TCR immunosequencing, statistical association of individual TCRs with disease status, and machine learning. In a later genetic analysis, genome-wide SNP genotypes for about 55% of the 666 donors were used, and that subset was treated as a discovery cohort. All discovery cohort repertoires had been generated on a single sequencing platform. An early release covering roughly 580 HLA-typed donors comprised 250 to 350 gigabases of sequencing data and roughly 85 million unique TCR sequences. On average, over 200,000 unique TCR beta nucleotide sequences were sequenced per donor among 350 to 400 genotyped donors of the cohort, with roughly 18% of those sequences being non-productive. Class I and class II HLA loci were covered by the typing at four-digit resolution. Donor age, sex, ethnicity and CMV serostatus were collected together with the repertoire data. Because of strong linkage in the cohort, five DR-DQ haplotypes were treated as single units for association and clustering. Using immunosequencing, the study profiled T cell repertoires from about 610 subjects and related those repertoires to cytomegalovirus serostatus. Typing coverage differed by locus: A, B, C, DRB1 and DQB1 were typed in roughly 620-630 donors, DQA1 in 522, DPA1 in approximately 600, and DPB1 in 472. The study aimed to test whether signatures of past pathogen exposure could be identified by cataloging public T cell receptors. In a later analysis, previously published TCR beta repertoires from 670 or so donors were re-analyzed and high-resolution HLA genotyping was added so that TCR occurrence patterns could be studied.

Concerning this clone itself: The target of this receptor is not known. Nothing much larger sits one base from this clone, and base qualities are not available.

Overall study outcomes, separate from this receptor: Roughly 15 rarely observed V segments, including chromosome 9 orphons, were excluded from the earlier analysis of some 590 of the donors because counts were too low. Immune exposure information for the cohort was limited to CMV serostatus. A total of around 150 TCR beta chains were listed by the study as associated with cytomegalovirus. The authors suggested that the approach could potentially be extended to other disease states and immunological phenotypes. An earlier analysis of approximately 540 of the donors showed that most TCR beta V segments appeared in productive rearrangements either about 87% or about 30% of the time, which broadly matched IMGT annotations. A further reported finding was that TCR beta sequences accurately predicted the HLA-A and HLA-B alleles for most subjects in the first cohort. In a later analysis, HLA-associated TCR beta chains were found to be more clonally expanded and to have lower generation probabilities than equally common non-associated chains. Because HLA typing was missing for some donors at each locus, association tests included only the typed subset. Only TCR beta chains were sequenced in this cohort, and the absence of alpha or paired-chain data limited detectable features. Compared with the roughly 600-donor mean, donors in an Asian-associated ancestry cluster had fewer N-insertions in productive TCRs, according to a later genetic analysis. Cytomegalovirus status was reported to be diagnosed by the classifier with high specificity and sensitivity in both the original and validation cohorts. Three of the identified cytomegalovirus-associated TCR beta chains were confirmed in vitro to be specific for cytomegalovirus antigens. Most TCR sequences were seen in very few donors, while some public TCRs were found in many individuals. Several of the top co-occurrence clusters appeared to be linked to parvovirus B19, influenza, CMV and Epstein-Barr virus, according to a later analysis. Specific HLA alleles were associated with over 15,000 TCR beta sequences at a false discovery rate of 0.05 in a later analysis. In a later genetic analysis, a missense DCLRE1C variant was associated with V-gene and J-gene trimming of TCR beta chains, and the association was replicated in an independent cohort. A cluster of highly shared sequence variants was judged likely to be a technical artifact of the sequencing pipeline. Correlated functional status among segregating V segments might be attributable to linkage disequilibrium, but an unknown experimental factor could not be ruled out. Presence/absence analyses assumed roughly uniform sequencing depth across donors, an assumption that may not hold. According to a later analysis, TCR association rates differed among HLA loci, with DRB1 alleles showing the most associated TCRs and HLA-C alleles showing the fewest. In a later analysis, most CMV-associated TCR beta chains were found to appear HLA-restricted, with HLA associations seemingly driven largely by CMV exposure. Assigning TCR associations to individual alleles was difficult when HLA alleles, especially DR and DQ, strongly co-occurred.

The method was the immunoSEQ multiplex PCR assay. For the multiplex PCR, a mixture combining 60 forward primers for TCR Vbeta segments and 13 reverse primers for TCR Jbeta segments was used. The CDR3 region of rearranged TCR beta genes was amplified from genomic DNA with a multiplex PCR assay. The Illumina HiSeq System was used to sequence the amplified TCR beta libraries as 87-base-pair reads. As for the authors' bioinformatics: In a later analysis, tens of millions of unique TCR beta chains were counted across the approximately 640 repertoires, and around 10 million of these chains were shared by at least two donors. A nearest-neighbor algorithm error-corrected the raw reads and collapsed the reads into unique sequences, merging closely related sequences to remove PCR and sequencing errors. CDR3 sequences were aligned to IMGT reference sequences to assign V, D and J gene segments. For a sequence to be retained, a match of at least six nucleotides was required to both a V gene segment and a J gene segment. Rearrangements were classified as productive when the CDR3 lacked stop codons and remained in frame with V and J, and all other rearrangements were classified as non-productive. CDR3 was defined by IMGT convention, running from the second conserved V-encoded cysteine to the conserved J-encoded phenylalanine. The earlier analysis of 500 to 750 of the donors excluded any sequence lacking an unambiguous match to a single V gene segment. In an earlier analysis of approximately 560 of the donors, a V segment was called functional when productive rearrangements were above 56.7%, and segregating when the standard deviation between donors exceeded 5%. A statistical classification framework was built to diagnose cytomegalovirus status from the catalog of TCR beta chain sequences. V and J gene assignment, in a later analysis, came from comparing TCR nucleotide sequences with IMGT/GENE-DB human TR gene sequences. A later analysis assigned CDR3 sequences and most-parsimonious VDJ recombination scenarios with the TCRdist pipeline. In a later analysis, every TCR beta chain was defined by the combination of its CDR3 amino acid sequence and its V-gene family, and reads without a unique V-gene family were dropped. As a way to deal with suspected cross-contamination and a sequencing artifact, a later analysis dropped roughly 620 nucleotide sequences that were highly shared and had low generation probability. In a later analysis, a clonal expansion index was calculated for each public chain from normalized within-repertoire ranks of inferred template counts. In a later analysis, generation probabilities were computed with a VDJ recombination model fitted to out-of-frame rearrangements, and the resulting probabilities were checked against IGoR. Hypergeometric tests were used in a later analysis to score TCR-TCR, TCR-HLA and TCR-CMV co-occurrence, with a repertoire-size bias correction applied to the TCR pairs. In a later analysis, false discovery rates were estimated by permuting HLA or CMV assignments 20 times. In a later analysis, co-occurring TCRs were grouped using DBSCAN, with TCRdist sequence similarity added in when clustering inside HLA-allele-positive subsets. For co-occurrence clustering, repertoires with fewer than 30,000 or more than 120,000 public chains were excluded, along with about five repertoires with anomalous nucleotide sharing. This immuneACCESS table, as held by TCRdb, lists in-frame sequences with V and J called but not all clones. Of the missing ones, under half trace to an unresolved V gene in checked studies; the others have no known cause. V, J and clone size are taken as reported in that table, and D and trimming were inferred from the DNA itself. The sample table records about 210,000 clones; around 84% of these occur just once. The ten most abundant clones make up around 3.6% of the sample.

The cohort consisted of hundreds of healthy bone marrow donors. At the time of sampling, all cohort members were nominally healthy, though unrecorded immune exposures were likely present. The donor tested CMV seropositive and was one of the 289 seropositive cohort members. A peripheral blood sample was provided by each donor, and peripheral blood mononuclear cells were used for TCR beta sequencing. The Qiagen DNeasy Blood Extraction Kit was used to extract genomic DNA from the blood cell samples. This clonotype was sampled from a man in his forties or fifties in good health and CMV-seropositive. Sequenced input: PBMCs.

The DNA is TGTGCCAGCAGTTCGGAGACAGGGGGCGGTGAGCAGTTCTTC. The encoded protein is CASSSETGGGEQFF. Recombination joined TRBV6-5 with TRBJ2-1, with TRBD1 matching 10 junction bases. CDR3 length: 14 amino acids, cysteine to phenylalanine. Just the 42-base CDR3 DNA is kept, in frame starting at base 1. After removal of 4 bases from V and 9 bases from J, the junction retains 6 bases not matched to a gene. Per the germline V gene, MNHEY is the CDR1 and SVGAGI is the CDR2.